Listed below are T cell receptor beta chains from one sample, sequenced in a study of neurological immune-mediated disorders. TCRdb re-called the 5' RACE reads with MiXCR, one entry per CDR3 protein. The repertoire has around 100,000 distinct CDR3 sequences, more than 10% of them found once; the top ten carry approximately 3.1%. Sequencing was done on a sample of PBMCs. These receptors were obtained from a female donor with HTLV-1-associated myelopathy (HAM/TSP). Both conserved end residues are part of each CDR3. The order of the fields is CDR3 length, D gene, V gene, J gene, clone size, CDR3 protein, CDR3 DNA. The D gene is left open where the match is weak. Not all rows give a size; the values are once, few, many and, for expanded clones, a class.

length: 15
D: .
V: TRBV5-1
J: TRBJ2-6
size: many
CDR3: CASSFGAAGANVLTF
DNA: TGCGCCAGCAGCTTCGGAGCGGCGGGGGCCAACGTCCTGACTTTC

length: 14
D: .
V: TRBV5-1
J: TRBJ1-1
size: .
CDR3: CASSYRDTNTEAFF
DNA: TGCGCCAGCAGCTACCGGGACACCAACACTGAAGCTTTCTTT

length: 11
D: .
V: TRBV12-3/TRBV12-4
J: TRBJ2-1
size: many
CDR3: CASSFGVEQFF
DNA: TGTGCCAGCAGTTTCGGAGTTGAGCAGTTCTTC

length: 13
D: .
V: TRBV5-1
J: TRBJ2-4
size: many
CDR3: CASSSRTENIQYF
DNA: TGCGCCAGCAGCTCTCGGACGGAAAACATTCAGTACTTC

length: 15
D: TRBD1
V: TRBV12-3/TRBV12-4
J: TRBJ1-5
size: many
CDR3: CASSPGTGRLQPQHF
DNA: TGTGCCAGCAGTCCCGGGACAGGGCGGCTGCAGCCCCAGCATTTT

length: 13
D: .
V: TRBV5-1
J: TRBJ2-7
size: many
CDR3: CASSLQTFYEQYF
DNA: TGCGCCAGCAGCTTGCAAACCTTCTACGAGCAGTACTTC

length: 15
D: TRBD1
V: TRBV19
J: TRBJ1-2
size: .
CDR3: CASSLWTGGDYGYTF
DNA: TGTGCCAGTAGTTTGTGGACAGGGGGCGACTATGGCTACACCTTC

length: 13
D: .
V: TRBV10-2
J: TRBJ2-5
size: many
CDR3: CASGSGLWETQYF
DNA: TGCGCCAGCGGTTCTGGGCTCTGGGAGACCCAGTACTTC

length: 14
D: TRBD2
V: TRBV20-1
J: TRBJ2-3
size: few
CDR3: CSARRSRGADTQYF
DNA: TGCAGTGCGCGGAGGTCGCGGGGGGCAGATACGCAGTATTTT

length: 15
D: .
V: TRBV7-3
J: TRBJ2-1
size: many
CDR3: CASSLVGQLNNEQFF
DNA: TGTGCCAGCAGCTTAGTCGGACAGTTAAACAATGAGCAGTTCTTC

length: 15
D: .
V: TRBV24-1
J: TRBJ2-3
size: many
CDR3: CATSPSGRSTDTQYF
DNA: TGTGCCACCAGTCCCTCCGGGCGAAGCACAGATACGCAGTATTTT

length: 19
D: .
V: TRBV3-1
J: TRBJ2-7
size: many
CDR3: CASSQVVRTKPEQTYEQYF
DNA: TGTGCCAGCAGCCAAGTTGTCCGTACGAAACCGGAACAGACCTACGAGCAGTACTTC

length: 12
D: .
V: TRBV12-5
J: TRBJ2-1
size: many
CDR3: CASVPAGNEQFF
DNA: TGTGCTAGTGTTCCGGCGGGGAATGAGCAGTTCTTC

length: 13
D: .
V: TRBV20-1
J: TRBJ2-1
size: few
CDR3: CSAARTGAIEQFF
DNA: TGCAGTGCTGCCCGGACGGGGGCGATTGAGCAGTTCTTC

length: 16
D: .
V: TRBV28
J: TRBJ2-3
size: many
CDR3: CASSFNRAGGTDTQYF
DNA: TGTGCCAGCAGTTTCAATCGGGCAGGGGGCACAGATACGCAGTATTTT

length: 14
D: .
V: TRBV7-9
J: TRBJ2-4
size: many
CDR3: CASSSGGPLAIQYF
DNA: TGTGCCAGCAGCTCAGGCGGACCGTTAGCCATTCAGTACTTC

length: 15
D: .
V: TRBV7-9
J: TRBJ2-6
size: many
CDR3: CASSFVGTGANVLTF
DNA: TGTGCCAGCAGCTTTGTTGGGACTGGGGCCAACGTCCTGACTTTC

length: 13
D: .
V: TRBV7-2
J: TRBJ2-1
size: .
CDR3: CASSGHRDTEQFF
DNA: TGTGCCAGCAGCGGACACAGGGACACTGAGCAGTTCTTC

length: 13
D: .
V: TRBV20-1
J: TRBJ2-1
size: .
CDR3: CSATGAAHNEQFF
DNA: TGCAGTGCCACGGGGGCAGCCCACAATGAGCAGTTCTTC

length: 12
D: .
V: TRBV29-1
J: TRBJ2-3
size: many
CDR3: CSVDQRTDTQYF
DNA: TGCAGCGTTGACCAGAGGACAGATACGCAGTATTTT

length: 13
D: .
V: TRBV2
J: TRBJ2-1
size: .
CDR3: CASRGDQGREQFF
DNA: TGTGCCAGCAGGGGGGATCAGGGGCGCGAGCAGTTCTTC

length: 18
D: .
V: TRBV7-2
J: TRBJ2-2
size: medium-sized
CDR3: CASSLALGGQTRTGELFF
DNA: TGTGCCAGCAGCTTAGCGCTGGGGGGCCAAACGAGGACCGGGGAGCTGTTTTTT

length: 15
D: .
V: TRBV20-1
J: TRBJ2-1
size: many
CDR3: CSALWTSPRNNEQFF
DNA: TGCAGTGCTCTCTGGACTTCGCCCCGTAACAATGAGCAGTTCTTC

length: 13
D: .
V: TRBV5-1
J: TRBJ2-2
size: many
CDR3: CASSHDITGELFF
DNA: TGCGCCAGCAGCCACGATATCACCGGGGAGCTGTTTTTT

length: 14
D: .
V: TRBV6-5
J: TRBJ2-7
size: many
CDR3: CASSQKGYSYEQYF
DNA: TGTGCCAGCAGCCAAAAGGGTTACTCCTACGAGCAGTACTTC

length: 15
D: .
V: TRBV5-1
J: TRBJ2-7
size: many
CDR3: CASSFLASRNYEQYF
DNA: TGCGCCAGCAGCTTCCTAGCATCGAGAAACTACGAGCAGTACTTC

length: 14
D: TRBD1
V: TRBV6-5
J: TRBJ2-5
size: many
CDR3: CASSQKTGQETQYF
DNA: TGTGCCAGCAGTCAAAAGACAGGGCAAGAGACCCAGTACTTC

length: 17
D: .
V: TRBV6-6
J: TRBJ1-2
size: many
CDR3: CASSLQTGWLPLKGYTF
DNA: TGTGCCAGCAGCCTTCAGACAGGATGGCTTCCCCTCAAGGGGTACACCTTC

length: 14
D: .
V: TRBV12-3/TRBV12-4
J: TRBJ2-3
size: many
CDR3: CASSLDGRTDTQYF
DNA: TGTGCCAGCAGTTTAGACGGTCGCACAGATACGCAGTATTTT

length: 19
D: TRBD1
V: TRBV20-1
J: TRBJ1-1
size: many
CDR3: CSARPSGDREAKKNTEAFF
DNA: TGCAGTGCTAGACCCTCGGGGGACAGGGAGGCGAAAAAGAACACTGAAGCTTTCTTT

length: 13
D: .
V: TRBV6-5
J: TRBJ2-7
size: many
CDR3: CASSLGLPYEQYF
DNA: TGTGCCAGCAGTTTGGGGCTTCCCTACGAGCAGTACTTC

length: 13
D: .
V: TRBV2
J: TRBJ2-5
size: once
CDR3: CASSEQGRETQYF
DNA: TGTGCCAGCAGTGAACAGGGCCGGGAGACCCAGTACTTC

length: 16
D: .
V: TRBV20-1
J: TRBJ2-2
size: few
CDR3: CSARDPRLGVIGELFF
DNA: TGCAGTGCTAGAGACCCCCGCCTAGGGGTGATCGGGGAGCTGTTTTTT

length: 16
D: .
V: TRBV12-3/TRBV12-4
J: TRBJ1-1
size: few
CDR3: CASSRTPARGNTEAFF
DNA: TGTGCCAGCAGCCGGACCCCTGCTAGGGGTAACACTGAAGCTTTCTTT

length: 14
D: .
V: TRBV6-2/TRBV6-3
J: TRBJ2-7
size: many
CDR3: CASSFSHLSYEQYF
DNA: TGTGCCAGCAGTTTCAGCCACCTCTCCTACGAGCAGTACTTC

length: 15
D: TRBD2
V: TRBV7-2
J: TRBJ2-5
size: many
CDR3: CASSYQRGGMETQYF
DNA: TGTGCCAGCAGCTACCAGCGGGGGGGGATGGAGACCCAGTACTTC

length: 13
D: .
V: TRBV20-1
J: TRBJ1-1
size: many
CDR3: CSARSQGSSEAFF
DNA: TGCAGTGCTAGATCCCAGGGGTCCTCTGAAGCTTTCTTT

length: 14
D: .
V: TRBV5-1
J: TRBJ2-5
size: many
CDR3: CASSLGPLGETQYF
DNA: TGCGCCAGCAGCTTGGGTCCCCTTGGTGAGACCCAGTACTTC

length: 14
D: TRBD1
V: TRBV12-3/TRBV12-4
J: TRBJ2-4
size: many
CDR3: CASSPGGSQNIQYF
DNA: TGTGCCAGCAGTCCAGGGGGTTCGCAAAACATTCAGTACTTC

length: 14
D: .
V: TRBV10-2
J: TRBJ1-5
size: medium-sized
CDR3: CASSDSSYNQPQHF
DNA: TGCGCCAGCAGTGATAGCAGCTACAATCAGCCCCAGCATTTT

length: 13
D: .
V: TRBV20-1
J: TRBJ2-3
size: many
CDR3: CSALRESTDTQYF
DNA: TGCAGTGCCCTCAGGGAGTCCACAGATACGCAGTATTTT

length: 13
D: .
V: TRBV10-3
J: TRBJ2-7
size: .
CDR3: CAIRKETGYEQYF
DNA: TGTGCCATCAGGAAAGAAACAGGTTACGAGCAGTACTTC

length: 15
D: .
V: TRBV20-1
J: TRBJ2-3
size: few
CDR3: CSARSGAPTQRTQYF
DNA: TGCAGTGCTAGATCCGGGGCCCCCACGCAGCGGACGCAGTATTTT

length: 13
D: .
V: TRBV5-1
J: TRBJ2-2
size: many
CDR3: CASRQDGTGELFF
DNA: TGCGCCAGTAGACAGGATGGGACCGGGGAGCTGTTTTTT

length: 14
D: TRBD2
V: TRBV20-1
J: TRBJ2-5
size: many
CDR3: CSARGLAGQETQYF
DNA: TGCAGTGCTAGAGGACTAGCGGGACAAGAGACCCAGTACTTC

length: 12
D: .
V: TRBV5-1
J: TRBJ1-1
size: .
CDR3: CASSLAGTESFF
DNA: TGCGCCAGCAGCTTGGCCGGCACTGAATCTTTCTTT

length: 15
D: TRBD1
V: TRBV5-6
J: TRBJ2-7
size: few
CDR3: CASSLTPGTGYEQYF
DNA: TGTGCCAGCAGCTTAACCCCCGGGACAGGCTACGAGCAGTACTTC

length: 18
D: .
V: TRBV7-2
J: TRBJ2-7
size: many
CDR3: CASSYSRLQRLGSYEQYF
DNA: TGTGCCAGCAGCTACAGCCGACTACAGAGGCTGGGATCCTACGAGCAGTACTTC